This is a list of T cell receptor beta chains from one sample in a study of OX40 agonist ivuxolimab in advanced cancers. Measured with immunoSEQ multiplex PCR; TCRdb has only the in-frame clones, and not every one. The sample holds 58,000 or so clones, over 80% seen once. Sequences were derived from CD4+ or CD8+ T cells sorted from blood, sampled in a trial of the OX40 agonist ivuxolimab. Every receptor here comes from an adult with an advanced solid tumor such as melanoma, head and neck, liver or kidney cancer. CDR3s include the opening cysteine and the closing phenylalanine or tryptophan. A D gene is named only where the DNA matches it firmly. Clone sizes are given selectively: once, few, many, or a class where the clone is expanded.

. TRBJ1-3 TRBV11-2 . TGTGCCAGCAGCTTAGGGGGAAACACCATATATTTT CASSLGGNTIYF
. TRBJ1-2 TRBV6-5 . TGTGCCAGCAGTTACCAACAGATCGGGTTCGGCTACACCTTC CASSYQQIGFGYTF
. TRBJ2-3 TRBV27 . TGTGCCAGCGCCCTGCAAGACAGCCCAGATACGCAGTATTTT CASALQDSPDTQYF
. TRBJ2-1 TRBV2 . TGTGCCAGCAGGACACTAGGCTCCTCCTACAATGAGCAGTTCTTC CASRTLGSSYNEQFF
. TRBJ1-1 TRBV29-1 . TGCAGCGTTTCCAGGACATCGTTGGGATCTGAAGCTTTCTTT CSVSRTSLGSEAFF
. TRBJ1-2 TRBV28 . TGTGCCAGCAGTTTACGAATGGGCAGTAGGGGCTATGGCTACACCTTC CASSLRMGSRGYGYTF
. TRBJ2-4 TRBV6-1 once TGTGCCAGCAGTGAACTCACGGTCGTCGGCAAAAACATTCAGTACTTC CASSELTVVGKNIQYF
. TRBJ2-1 TRBV5-6 few TGTGCCAGCAGCTTGGCCGTCAATGAGCAGTTCTTC CASSLAVNEQFF
. TRBJ1-1 TRBV11-1 . TGTGCCAGCAGCTCGCAGATCGCGAACACTGAAGCTTTCTTT CASSSQIANTEAFF
TRBD1 TRBJ2-7 TRBV6-1 . TGTGCCAGCAGTGAACCGAGACAGGGCACCGACGAGCAGTACTTC CASSEPRQGTDEQYF
. TRBJ2-7 TRBV27 . TGTGCCAGCAGTCTCCCCGCGGACTTCACCTACGAGCAGTACTTC CASSLPADFTYEQYF
TRBD1 TRBJ1-4 TRBV7-6 . TGTGCCAGCAGGCGTTACTTAGGGGGACAGGGGAATGAAAAACTGTTTTTT CASRRYLGGQGNEKLFF
. TRBJ2-7 TRBV7-2 . TGTGCCAGCAGCCCTGGACAGTCATCCTACGAGCAGTACTTC CASSPGQSSYEQYF
. TRBJ2-3 TRBV11-2 . TGTGCCAGCAGCTTCGGGGGCACAGATACGCAGTATTTT CASSFGGTDTQYF
. TRBJ2-5 TRBV15 few TGTGCCACCAGCCCAGGGAGAGGAGGTGGGGCCCAGGGGGGCCAGTACTTC CATSPGRGGGAQGGQYF
. TRBJ2-5 TRBV19 . TGTGCCAGTAGTATAAGGCCACAAGGGGAGACCCAGTACTTC CASSIRPQGETQYF
TRBD1 TRBJ2-1 TRBV9 . TGTGCCAGCAGCGCGCCCGGGACAGGGGGCTGGTCTGAGCAGTTCTTC CASSAPGTGGWSEQFF
. TRBJ1-4 TRBV4-1 . TGCGCCAGCAGCGTCACACGGTCGGAAAAACTGTTTTTT CASSVTRSEKLFF
TRBD1 TRBJ2-5 TRBV7-9 . TGTGCCAGCAGCTCCTGGACAGGGCGAGAGACCCAGTACTTC CASSSWTGRETQYF
. TRBJ2-1 TRBV7-9 . TGTGCCAGCAGGAACAGAGCCCCCAATGAGCAGTTCTTC CASRNRAPNEQFF
. TRBJ2-2 TRBV9 few TGTGCCAGCAGCCCGAACGAGGGGGGGAACACCGGGGAGCTGTTTTTT CASSPNEGGNTGELFF
. TRBJ1-2 TRBV7-9 few TGTGCCAGCAGCTTACGCCGGACCGCAAATAACTATGGCTACACCTTC CASSLRRTANNYGYTF
TRBD1 TRBJ2-6 TRBV25-1 . TGTGCCAGCAGTCGGGACAGCGTCTCTGGGGCCAACGTCCTGACTTTC CASSRDSVSGANVLTF
TRBD1 TRBJ2-2 TRBV19 . TGTGCCAGTAGTAACACAGGGGGCACCGGGGAGCTGTTTTTT CASSNTGGTGELFF
TRBD1 TRBJ1-2 TRBV27 . TGTGCCAGCAGTTCATACAGGGGGGGCAGGTCTGGCTACACCTTC CASSSYRGGRSGYTF
. TRBJ2-6 TRBV7-3 few TGTGCCAGCAGCTCTGGGGCCAACGTCCTGACTTTC CASSSGANVLTF
TRBD1 TRBJ1-1 TRBV30 . TGTGCCTGGCAGGGGGACACTGAAGCTTTCTTT CAWQGDTEAFF
. TRBJ1-4 TRBV6-1 . TGTGCCAGCAGTCACAGGGCAACTAATGAAAAACTGTTTTTT CASSHRATNEKLFF